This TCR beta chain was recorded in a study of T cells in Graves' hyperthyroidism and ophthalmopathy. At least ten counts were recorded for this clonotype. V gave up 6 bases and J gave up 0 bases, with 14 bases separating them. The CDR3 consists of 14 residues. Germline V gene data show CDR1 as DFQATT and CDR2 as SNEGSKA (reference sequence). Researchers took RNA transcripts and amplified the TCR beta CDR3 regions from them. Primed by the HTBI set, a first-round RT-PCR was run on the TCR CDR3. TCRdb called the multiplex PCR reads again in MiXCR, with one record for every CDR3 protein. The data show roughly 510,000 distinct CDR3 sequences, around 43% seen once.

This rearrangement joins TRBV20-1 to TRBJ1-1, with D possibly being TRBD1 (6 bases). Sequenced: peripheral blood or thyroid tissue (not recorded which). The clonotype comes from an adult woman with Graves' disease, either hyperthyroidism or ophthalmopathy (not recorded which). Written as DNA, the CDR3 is TGCAGTGCCCCGGCAGGGGCAATGAACACTGAAGCTTTCTTT. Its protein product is CSAPAGAMNTEAFF.